This TCR beta chain is from a study of control samples from healthy donors and cancer patients. The germline CDR1 and CDR2 sequences are ENHRY and SYGVKD. The J segment lost 3 bases and the V segment lost 8 bases, leaving 3 bases of the junction unmatched. This CDR3 comprises 12 residues. The table came from immunoSEQ multiplex PCR; TCRdb's copy has only in-frame clones and leaves some out. The repertoire has 75,000 to 100,000 clones, roughly 92% of them found once; the top ten carry around 3%. This clone was recorded only once. The chain links TRBV10-3 to TRBJ2-5; TRBD1 matches 7 bases. Sequencing input: blood. The sequence derives from a human donor in good health. The donor label of this sample is uncertain. The CDR3, as DNA: TGTGCCATCGCCGGGACAGAAGAGACCCAGTACTTC. It codes for CAIAGTEETQYF.